The clone carrying this T cell receptor (beta chain) occurred many times. Its antigen is unidentified. MiXCR was run by TCRdb on the 5' RACE reads, yielding one entry per CDR3 protein. The table records over 35,000 distinct CDR3 sequences, roughly 2.5% of them present only once. This entry is derived from a study of neurological immune-mediated disorders. CDR3 size: 13 residues. Germline values: CDR1 DFQATT, CDR2 SNEGSKA (reference sequence). V was clipped by 3 bases and J by 7 bases; unmatched bases: 7. Broader study findings: Expanded clones shared no CDR3 amino acid sequences across subjects, suggesting private repertoires in all groups. Phylogenetic grouping assigned the repertoires of 18 of 34 multiple sclerosis patients to a single related-CDR3 cluster, representing a possible signature.

This receptor was identified in a man younger than 40 with multiple sclerosis. The rearrangement links TRBV20-1 to TRBJ1-2; 8 bases are shared with TRBD1. The material sequenced was PBMCs. The CDR3 region is CSASPQGARGYTF. CDR3 DNA sequence: TGCAGTGCTAGCCCTCAGGGGGCTCGTGGCTACACCTTC.